This record concerns one T cell receptor beta chain sequence. Treatment indicated: oral pan-JAK inhibitor, 5-10 mg twice daily. Peripheral blood and lesional scalp punch biopsies were taken from alopecia areata patients. The authors sorted CD4+ and CD8+ T cells from PBMCs. Extracted RNA was reverse transcribed into cDNA, the sequencing template. Here immunoSEQ multiplex PCR was the method, and the copy in TCRdb shows in-frame clones only, minus some. The data contain about 140,000 clones, 86% of them singletons. This record comes from a study of CD8+ T cells in alopecia areata. The wider study: Among treated patients, oral tofacitinib was administered at 5 to 10 mg twice daily.

Trimming stripped 1 base from V and 5 bases from J, with 9 bases between. CDR3 length: 14 amino acids. Germline CDR1 and CDR2: SGHAT and FQNNGV. The V gene is TRBV11-2, the J gene TRBJ2-1; D remains ambiguous. The specimen comprised CD8+ T cells sorted from blood, sampled at week 4, from a patient treated with tofacitinib. The receptor comes from a human donor with alopecia areata. CDR3 protein: CASSLVFGDNEQFF. CDR3 coding DNA: TGTGCCAGCAGCTTAGTCTTTGGGGACAATGAGCAGTTCTTC. The full variable domain, with the rest looked up from reference TRBV11-2 and TRBJ2-1, is EAGVAQSPRYKIIEKRQSVAFWCNPISGHATLYWYQQILGQGPKLLIQFQNNGVVDDSQLPKDRFSAERLKGVDSTLKIQPAKLEDSAVYLCASSLVFGDNEQFFGPGTRLTVL.